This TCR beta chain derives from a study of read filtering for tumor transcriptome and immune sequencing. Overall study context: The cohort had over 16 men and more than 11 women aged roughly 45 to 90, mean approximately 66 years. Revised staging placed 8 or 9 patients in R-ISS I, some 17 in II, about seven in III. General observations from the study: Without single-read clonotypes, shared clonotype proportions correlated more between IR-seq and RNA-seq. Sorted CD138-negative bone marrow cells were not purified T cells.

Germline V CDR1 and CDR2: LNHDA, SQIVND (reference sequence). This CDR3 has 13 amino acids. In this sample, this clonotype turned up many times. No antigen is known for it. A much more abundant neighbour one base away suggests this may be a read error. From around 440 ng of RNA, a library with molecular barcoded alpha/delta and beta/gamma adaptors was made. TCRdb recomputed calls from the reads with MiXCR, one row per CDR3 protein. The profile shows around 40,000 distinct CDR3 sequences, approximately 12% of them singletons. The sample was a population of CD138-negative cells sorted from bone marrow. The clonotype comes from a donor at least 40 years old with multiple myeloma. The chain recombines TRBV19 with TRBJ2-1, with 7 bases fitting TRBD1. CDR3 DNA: TGTGCCAGTGGACAGGCCACCTACAAGGAGCAGTTCTTC. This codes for CASGQATYKEQFF. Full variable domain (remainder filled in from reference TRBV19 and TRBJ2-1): DGGITQSPKYLFRKEGQNVTLSCEQNLNHDAMYWYRQDPGQGLRLIYYSQIVNDFQKGDIAEGYSVSREKKESFPLTVTSAQKNPTAFYLCASGQATYKEQFFGPGTRLTVL.